This is a list of T cell receptor beta chains from one sample in a study of T cell responses to AZD1222 COVID-19 vaccine. Profiling relied on immunoSEQ multiplex PCR, and the TCRdb table lists in-frame clones only, not all of them. The table shows about 120,000 clones, with 70% to 90% occurring only once. The sequencing here drew on peripheral blood, taken on day 0 of AZD1222 vaccination. These receptors were taken from an adult in good health. Each CDR3 is given with its conserved first and last residue. The D gene is left open where the match is weak. Rows give clone size only sometimes, using once, few, many, or a class for an expanded clone.

J | D | size | V | CDR3 | DNA
TRBJ1-2 | NA | NA | TRBV20-1 | CSAGQNYDYTF | TGCAGTGCTGGTCAGAACTATGACTACACCTTC
TRBJ2-3 | TRBD2 | few | TRBV6-5 | CASSRLAGGGDTQYF | TGTGCCAGCAGCCGTCTAGCGGGGGGCGGAGATACGCAGTATTTT
TRBJ2-7 | NA | NA | TRBV12-3/TRBV12-4 | CASRKTAYEQYF | TGTGCCAGCAGAAAGACAGCCTACGAGCAGTACTTC
TRBJ2-1 | TRBD2 | NA | TRBV15 | CATSAHPGTRGYNEQFF | TGTGCCACCAGCGCACACCCCGGGACTAGGGGTTATAATGAGCAGTTCTTC
TRBJ1-5 | NA | NA | TRBV21-1 | CASTPRGVLSQPQHF | TGTGCCAGCACCCCTCGGGGGGTTTTAAGTCAGCCCCAGCATTTT
TRBJ1-6 | NA | NA | TRBV5-5 | CASSLWGKGSSYNSPLHF | TGTGCCAGCAGCTTATGGGGTAAGGGGAGCTCCTATAATTCACCCCTCCACTTT
TRBJ2-2 | NA | NA | TRBV14 | CASSPGTNTGELFF | TGTGCCAGCAGCCCAGGGACGAACACCGGGGAGCTGTTTTTT
TRBJ2-1 | NA | NA | TRBV25-1 | CASSEWKQEYNEQFF | TGTGCCAGCAGTGAATGGAAACAAGAATACAATGAGCAGTTCTTC
TRBJ1-1 | TRBD1 | NA | TRBV3-1/TRBV3-2 | CASSQFTGDNTEAFF | TGTGCCAGCAGCCAATTTACAGGGGATAACACTGAAGCTTTCTTT
TRBJ2-1 | NA | NA | TRBV3-1/TRBV3-2 | CASRQEGSSSSYNEQFF | TGTGCCAGCAGACAAGAGGGCAGTTCATCCTCCTACAATGAGCAGTTCTTC
TRBJ1-3 | NA | NA | TRBV14 | CASGLVGNTIYF | TGTGCCAGCGGTCTCGTCGGAAACACCATATATTTT
TRBJ2-2 | TRBD2 | NA | TRBV3-1/TRBV3-2 | CASSQDGGRRGTGELFF | TGTGCCAGCAGCCAAGACGGGGGGAGGAGAGGTACCGGGGAGCTGTTTTTT
TRBJ1-2 | NA | NA | TRBV2 | CASSREGRGAYGYTF | TGTGCCAGCAGTAGGGAGGGTCGGGGAGCCTATGGCTACACCTTC
TRBJ1-3 | NA | NA | TRBV10-2 | CASSIGGVSGNTIYF | TGCGCCAGCAGCATTGGGGGGGTCTCTGGAAACACCATATATTTT
TRBJ2-7 | NA | NA | TRBV6-5 | CASSSTRKEQYF | TGTGCCAGCAGTTCCACACGGAAAGAGCAGTACTTC
TRBJ2-3 | TRBD1 | NA | TRBV24-1 | CATSDSGTGADTQYF | TGTGCCACCAGTGATTCCGGGACAGGGGCAGATACGCAGTATTTT
TRBJ2-7 | NA | NA | TRBV6-1 | CASSEARQYF | TGTGCCAGCAGTGAAGCGCGGCAGTACTTC
TRBJ2-6 | TRBD1 | NA | TRBV14 | CASSQGDRGLSGANVLTF | TGTGCCAGCAGCCAAGGGGACAGGGGGCTTTCGGGGGCCAACGTCCTGACTTTC
TRBJ1-6 | NA | NA | TRBV7-9 | CASSLSAVGNSPLHF | TGTGCCAGCAGCTTATCTGCGGTGGGGAATTCACCCCTCCACTTT
TRBJ1-3 | NA | NA | TRBV27 | CASRSRGGGGNTIYF | TGTGCCAGCAGGTCACGGGGGGGTGGTGGAAACACCATATATTTT
TRBJ2-5 | TRBD2 | NA | TRBV5-1 | CASSAKGLDRETQYF | TGCGCCAGCAGCGCAAAGGGACTAGATAGGGAGACCCAGTACTTC
TRBJ1-1 | TRBD1 | few | TRBV11-3 | CASSLTGGNTEAFF | TGTGCCAGCAGCTTGACAGGGGGTAACACTGAAGCTTTCTTT
TRBJ1-4 | NA | NA | TRBV7-9 | CASSPPGWDEKLFF | TGTGCCAGCAGCCCCCCCGGATGGGATGAAAAACTGTTTTTT